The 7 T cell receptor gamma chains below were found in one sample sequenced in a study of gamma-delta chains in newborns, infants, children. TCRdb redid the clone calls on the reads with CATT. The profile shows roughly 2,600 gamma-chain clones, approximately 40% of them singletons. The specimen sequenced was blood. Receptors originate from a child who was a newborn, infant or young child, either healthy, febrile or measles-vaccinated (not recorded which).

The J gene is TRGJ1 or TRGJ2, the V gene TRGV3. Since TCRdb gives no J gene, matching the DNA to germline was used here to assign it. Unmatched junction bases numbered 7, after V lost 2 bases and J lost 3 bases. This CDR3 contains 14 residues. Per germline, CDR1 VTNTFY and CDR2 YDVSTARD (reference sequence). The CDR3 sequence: CATWDTAVYYKKLF. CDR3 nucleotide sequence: TGTGCCACCTGGGACACCGCCGTTTATTATAAGAAACTCTTT.

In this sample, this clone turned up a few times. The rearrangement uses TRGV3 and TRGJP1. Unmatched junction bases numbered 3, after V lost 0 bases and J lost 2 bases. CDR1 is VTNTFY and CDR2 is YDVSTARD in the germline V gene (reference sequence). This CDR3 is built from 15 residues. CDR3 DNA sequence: TGTGCCACCTGGGACAGGCGGACCACTGGTTGGTTCAAGATATTT. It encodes CATWDRRTTGWFKIF.

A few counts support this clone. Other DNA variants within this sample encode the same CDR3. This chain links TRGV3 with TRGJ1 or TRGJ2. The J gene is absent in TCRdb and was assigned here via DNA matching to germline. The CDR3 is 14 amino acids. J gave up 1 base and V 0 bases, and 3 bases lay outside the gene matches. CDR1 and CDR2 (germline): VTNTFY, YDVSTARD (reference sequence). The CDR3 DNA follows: TGTGCCACCTGGGACAGGCCCAATTATTATAAGAAACTCTTT. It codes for CATWDRPNYYKKLF.

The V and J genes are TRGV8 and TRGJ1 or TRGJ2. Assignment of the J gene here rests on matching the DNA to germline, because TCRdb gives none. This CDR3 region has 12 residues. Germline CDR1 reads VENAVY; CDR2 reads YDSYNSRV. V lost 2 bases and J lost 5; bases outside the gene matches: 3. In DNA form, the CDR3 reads TGTGCCACCTGGGATATCCATTATAAGAAACTCTTT. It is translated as CATWDIHYKKLF.

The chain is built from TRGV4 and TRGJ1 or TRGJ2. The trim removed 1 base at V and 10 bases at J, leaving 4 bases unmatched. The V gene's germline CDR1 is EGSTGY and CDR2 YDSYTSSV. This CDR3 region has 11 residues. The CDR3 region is CATWDGVKKLF. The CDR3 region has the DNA TGTGCCACCTGGGATGGTGTGAAGAAACTCTTT.

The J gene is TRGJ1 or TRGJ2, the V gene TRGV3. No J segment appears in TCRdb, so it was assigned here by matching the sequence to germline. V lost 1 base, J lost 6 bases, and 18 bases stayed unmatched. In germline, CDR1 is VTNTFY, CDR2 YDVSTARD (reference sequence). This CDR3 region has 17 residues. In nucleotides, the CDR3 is TGTGCCACCTGGGACAGCCAACCCTCGCCCTTTGGTTATAAGAAACTCTTT. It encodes CATWDSQPSPFGYKKLF.

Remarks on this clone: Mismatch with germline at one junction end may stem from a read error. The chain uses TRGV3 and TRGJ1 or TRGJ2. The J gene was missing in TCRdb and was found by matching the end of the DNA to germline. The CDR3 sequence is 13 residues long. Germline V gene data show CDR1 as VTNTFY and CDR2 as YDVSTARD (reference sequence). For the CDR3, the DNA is TGTGCCACCTGGGGCAGGCCCCCTTATAAGAAACTCTTT. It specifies CATWGRPPYKKLF.